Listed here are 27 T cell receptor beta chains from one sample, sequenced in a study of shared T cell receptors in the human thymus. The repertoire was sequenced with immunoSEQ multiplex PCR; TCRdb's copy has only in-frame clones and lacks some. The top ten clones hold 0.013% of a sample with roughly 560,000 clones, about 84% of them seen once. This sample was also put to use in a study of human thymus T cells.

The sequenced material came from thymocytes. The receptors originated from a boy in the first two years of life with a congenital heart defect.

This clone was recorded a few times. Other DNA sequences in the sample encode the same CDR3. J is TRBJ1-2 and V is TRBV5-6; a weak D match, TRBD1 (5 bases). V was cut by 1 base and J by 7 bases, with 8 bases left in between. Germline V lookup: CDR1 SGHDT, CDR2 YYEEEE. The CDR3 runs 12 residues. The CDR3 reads CASSLSGGGYTF. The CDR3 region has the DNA TGTGCCAGCAGCTTGTCCGGGGGTGGCTACACCTTC.

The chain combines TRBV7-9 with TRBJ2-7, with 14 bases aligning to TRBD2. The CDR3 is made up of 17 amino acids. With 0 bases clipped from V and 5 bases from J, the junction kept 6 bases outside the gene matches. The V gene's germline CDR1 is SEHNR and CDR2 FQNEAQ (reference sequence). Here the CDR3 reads CASSLAGGTSGSHEQYF. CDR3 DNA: TGTGCCAGCAGCTTAGCGGGGGGGACTAGCGGGAGCCACGAGCAGTACTTC.

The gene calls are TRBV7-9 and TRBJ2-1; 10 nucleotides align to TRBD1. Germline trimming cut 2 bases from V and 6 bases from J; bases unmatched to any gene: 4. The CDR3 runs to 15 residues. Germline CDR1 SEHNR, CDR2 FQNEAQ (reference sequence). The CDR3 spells CASSLIGTGVNEQFF. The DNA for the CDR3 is TGTGCCAGCAGCTTAATTGGGACAGGGGTCAATGAGCAGTTCTTC.

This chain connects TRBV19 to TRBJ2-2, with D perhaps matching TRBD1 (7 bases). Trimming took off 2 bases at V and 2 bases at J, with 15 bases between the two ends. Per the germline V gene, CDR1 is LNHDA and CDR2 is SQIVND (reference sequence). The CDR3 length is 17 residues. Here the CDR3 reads CASSILAGGTNTGELFF. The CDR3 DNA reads TGTGCCAGTAGTATATTAGCAGGGGGGACAAACACCGGGGAGCTGTTTTTT.

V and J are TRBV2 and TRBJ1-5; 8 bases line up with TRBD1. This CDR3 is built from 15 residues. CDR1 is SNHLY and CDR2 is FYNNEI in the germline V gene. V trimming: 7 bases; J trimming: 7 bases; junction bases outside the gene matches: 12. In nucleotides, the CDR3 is TGTGCCAGCAAAACCAGGACAGGGTCGGAACAGCCCCAGCATTTT. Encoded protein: CASKTRTGSEQPQHF.

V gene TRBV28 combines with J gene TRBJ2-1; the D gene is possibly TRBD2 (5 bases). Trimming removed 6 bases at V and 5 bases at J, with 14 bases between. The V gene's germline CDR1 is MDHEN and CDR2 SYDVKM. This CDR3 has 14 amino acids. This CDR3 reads CASSPPGLDNEQFF. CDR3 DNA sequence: TGTGCCAGCAGCCCCCCCGGACTCGACAATGAGCAGTTCTTC. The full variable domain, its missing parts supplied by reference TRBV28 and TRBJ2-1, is DVKVTQSSRYLVKRTGEKVFLECVQDMDHENMFWYRQDPGLGLRLIYFSYDVKMKEKGDIPEGYSVSREKKERFSLILESASTNQTSMYLCASSPPGLDNEQFFGPGTRLTVL.

This CDR3 reads CASSTGLASYEQYF. The CDR3 nucleotides are TGTGCCAGCAGCACCGGGCTAGCCTCCTACGAGCAGTACTTC. This sequence joins TRBV27 and TRBJ2-7; weak D call: TRBD2 (5 bases). The CDR3 loop spans 14 amino acids. Deletions cut 6 bases from V and 0 bases from J, with 12 bases between. Per the germline V gene, CDR1 is MNHEY and CDR2 is SMNVEV (reference sequence).

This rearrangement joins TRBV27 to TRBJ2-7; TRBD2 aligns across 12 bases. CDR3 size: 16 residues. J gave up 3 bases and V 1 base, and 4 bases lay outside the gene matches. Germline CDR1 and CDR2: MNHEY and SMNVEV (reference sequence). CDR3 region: CASSLLLAGGSYEQYF. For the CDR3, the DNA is TGTGCCAGCAGTTTATTACTAGCGGGAGGAAGCTACGAGCAGTACTTC.

The CDR3 reads CASIRTAGGQPQHF. Written as DNA, the CDR3 is TGTGCCAGCATTCGTACTGCCGGGGGTCAGCCCCAGCATTTT. The rearrangement uses TRBV27 and TRBJ1-5; TRBD1 is a possible D gene (5 bases). The ends were cut back, 7 bases at V and 6 bases at J, with 16 bases in the middle. CDR1 is MNHEY, CDR2 SMNVEV, per germline (reference sequence). This CDR3 region has 14 residues.

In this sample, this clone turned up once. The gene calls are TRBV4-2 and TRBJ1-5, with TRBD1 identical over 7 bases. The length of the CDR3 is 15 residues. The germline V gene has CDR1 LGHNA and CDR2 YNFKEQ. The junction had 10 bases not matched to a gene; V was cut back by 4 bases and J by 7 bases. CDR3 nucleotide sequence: TGTGCCAGCAGCCGTAACCGGGACAGCCGGCAGCCCCAGCATTTT. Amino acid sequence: CASSRNRDSRQPQHF.

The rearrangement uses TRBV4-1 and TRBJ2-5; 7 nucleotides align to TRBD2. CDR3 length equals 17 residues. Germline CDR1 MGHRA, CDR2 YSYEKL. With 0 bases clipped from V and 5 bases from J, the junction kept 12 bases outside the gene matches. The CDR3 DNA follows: TGCGCCAGCAGCCAAGATACGGGGGGAGAGGTGGGGGAGACCCAGTACTTC. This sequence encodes CASSQDTGGEVGETQYF.

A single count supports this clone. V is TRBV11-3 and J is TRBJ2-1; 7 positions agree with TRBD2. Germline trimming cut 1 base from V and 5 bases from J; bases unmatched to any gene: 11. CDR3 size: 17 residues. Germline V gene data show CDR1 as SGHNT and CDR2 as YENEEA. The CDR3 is CASSLGGGREDNNEQFF. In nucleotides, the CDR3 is TGTGCCAGCAGCTTAGGGGGTGGGAGGGAGGATAACAATGAGCAGTTCTTC.

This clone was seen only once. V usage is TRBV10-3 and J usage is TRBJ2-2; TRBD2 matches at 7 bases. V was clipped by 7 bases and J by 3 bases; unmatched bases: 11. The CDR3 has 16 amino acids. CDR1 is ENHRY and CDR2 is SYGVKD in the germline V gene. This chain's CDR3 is CAINLGLGDDTGELFF. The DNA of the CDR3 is TGTGCCATCAACCTAGGACTAGGAGACGACACCGGGGAGCTGTTTTTT.

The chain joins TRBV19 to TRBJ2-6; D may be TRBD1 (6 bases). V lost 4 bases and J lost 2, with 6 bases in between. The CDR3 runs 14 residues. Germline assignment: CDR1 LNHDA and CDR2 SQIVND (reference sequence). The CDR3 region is CASSKGAGANVLTF. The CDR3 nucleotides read TGTGCCAGTAGTAAGGGGGCTGGGGCCAACGTCCTGACTTTC.

The CDR3 sequence: CASSPDSDEQYF. The CDR3 DNA is TGTGCCAGCAGCCCTGACAGTGACGAGCAGTACTTC. The rearrangement joins TRBV4-2 to TRBJ2-7; possibly TRBD1 for D (5 bases). The CDR3 runs 12 residues. Germline lookup yields CDR1 LGHNA and CDR2 YNFKEQ. The germline V and J ends were trimmed by 4 bases and 5 bases, with 9 bases remaining between them.

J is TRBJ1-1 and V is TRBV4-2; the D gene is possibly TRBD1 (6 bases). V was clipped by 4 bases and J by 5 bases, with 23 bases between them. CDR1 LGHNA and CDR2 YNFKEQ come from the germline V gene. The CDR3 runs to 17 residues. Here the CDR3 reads CASSPPHRATGGTEAFF. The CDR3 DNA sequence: TGTGCCAGCAGCCCCCCCCACAGGGCGACGGGGGGGACTGAAGCTTTCTTT.

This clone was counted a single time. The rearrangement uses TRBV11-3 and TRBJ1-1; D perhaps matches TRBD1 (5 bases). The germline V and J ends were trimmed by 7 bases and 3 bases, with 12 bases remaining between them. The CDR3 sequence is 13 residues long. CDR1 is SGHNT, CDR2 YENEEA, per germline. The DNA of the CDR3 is TGTGCCAGCATGAGGGGACTTTACACTGAAGCTTTCTTT. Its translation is CASMRGLYTEAFF. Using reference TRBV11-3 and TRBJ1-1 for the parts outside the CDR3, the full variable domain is EAGVVQSPRYKIIEKKQPVAFWCNPISGHNTLYWYLQNLGQGPELLIRYENEEAVDDSQLPKDRFSAERLKGVDSTLKIQPAELGDSAVYLCASMRGLYTEAFFGQGTRLTVV.

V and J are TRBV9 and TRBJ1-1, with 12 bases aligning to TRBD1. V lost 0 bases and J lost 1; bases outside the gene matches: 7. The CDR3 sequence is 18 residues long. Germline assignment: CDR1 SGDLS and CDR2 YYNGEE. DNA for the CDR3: TGTGCCAGCAGCGTAGGGCGGGACAGGGGGCCTAGGAACACTGAAGCTTTCTTT. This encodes CASSVGRDRGPRNTEAFF.

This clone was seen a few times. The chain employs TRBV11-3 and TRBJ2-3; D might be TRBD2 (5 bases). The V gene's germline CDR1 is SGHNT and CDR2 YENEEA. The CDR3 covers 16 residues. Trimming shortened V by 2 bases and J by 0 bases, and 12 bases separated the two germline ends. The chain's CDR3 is CASSLSGAPSTDTQYF. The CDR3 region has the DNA TGTGCCAGCAGCTTAAGCGGAGCGCCGAGCACAGATACGCAGTATTTT.

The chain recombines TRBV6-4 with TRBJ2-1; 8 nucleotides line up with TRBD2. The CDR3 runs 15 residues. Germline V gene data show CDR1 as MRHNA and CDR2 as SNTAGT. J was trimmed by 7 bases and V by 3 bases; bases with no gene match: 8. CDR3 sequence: CASSEIGRLANEQFF. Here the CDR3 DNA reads TGTGCCAGCAGTGAAATAGGGAGACTAGCGAATGAGCAGTTCTTC.

CDR3 DNA: TGTGCCAGCACTACGGAGGAGGGACTTAACTATGGCTACACCTTC. It encodes CASTTEEGLNYGYTF. The rearrangement uses TRBV7-9 and TRBJ1-2; D is possibly TRBD1 (5 bases). The CDR3 spans 15 residues. Per germline, CDR1 SEHNR and CDR2 FQNEAQ (reference sequence). Trimming stripped 7 bases from V and 1 base from J, with 16 bases between. Complete variable domain (other parts from reference TRBV7-9 and TRBJ1-2): DTGVSQNPRHKITKRGQNVTFRCDPISEHNRLYWYRQTLGQGPEFLTYFQNEAQLEKSRLLSDRFSAERPKGSFSTLEIQRTEQGDSAMYLCASTTEEGLNYGYTFGSGTRLTVV.

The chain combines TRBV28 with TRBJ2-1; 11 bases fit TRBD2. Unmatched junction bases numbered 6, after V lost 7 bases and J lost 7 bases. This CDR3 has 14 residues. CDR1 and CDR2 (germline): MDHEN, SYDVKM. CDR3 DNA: TGTGCCAGCACTATAGCGGGAGGGGTAAATGAGCAGTTCTTC. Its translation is CASTIAGGVNEQFF.

The CDR3 DNA follows: TGTGCCACCAGCTCGAAACGGGACTCCGAATCCGTCGAGCAGTACTTC. This encodes CATSSKRDSESVEQYF. The chain couples TRBV15 to TRBJ2-7, with D maybe TRBD2 (6 bases). CDR1 is LNHNV and CDR2 is YYDKDF in the germline V gene (reference sequence). Trimming took off 5 bases at V and 6 bases at J, with 23 bases between the two ends. The CDR3 contains 16 residues.

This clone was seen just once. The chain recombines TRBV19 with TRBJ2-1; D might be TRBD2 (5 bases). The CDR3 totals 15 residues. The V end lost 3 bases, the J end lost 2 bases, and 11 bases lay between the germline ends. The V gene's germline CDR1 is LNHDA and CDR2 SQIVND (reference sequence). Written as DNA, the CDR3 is TGTGCCAGTAGTATGGCAGCGGATACCTACAATGAGCAGTTCTTC. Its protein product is CASSMAADTYNEQFF.

CDR3: CASSLRRELSPETQYF. In nucleotides, the CDR3 is TGTGCCAGCAGCTTACGGCGGGAATTATCCCCAGAGACCCAGTACTTC. The rearrangement uses TRBV7-2 and TRBJ2-5; D may be TRBD2 (6 bases). This CDR3 has 16 amino acids. The germline CDR1 and CDR2 sequences are SGHTA and FQGNSA. Trimming took off 2 bases at V and 4 bases at J, with 17 bases between the two ends.

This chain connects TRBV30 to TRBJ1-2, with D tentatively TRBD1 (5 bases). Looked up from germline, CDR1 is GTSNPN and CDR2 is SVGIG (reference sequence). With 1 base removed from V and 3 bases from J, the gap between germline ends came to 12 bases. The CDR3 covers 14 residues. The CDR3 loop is CAWSAGGRDYGYTF. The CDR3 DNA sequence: TGTGCCTGGAGTGCGGGGGGGAGGGACTATGGCTACACCTTC.

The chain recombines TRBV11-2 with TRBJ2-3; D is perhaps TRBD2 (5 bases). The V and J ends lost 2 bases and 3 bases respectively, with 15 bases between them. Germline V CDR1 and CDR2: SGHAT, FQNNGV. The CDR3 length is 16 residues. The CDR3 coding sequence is TGTGCCAGCAGCTTAAGGTCGAGCGGCCAAACAGATACGCAGTATTTT. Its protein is CASSLRSSGQTDTQYF.